The clone carrying this T cell receptor beta chain was counted between two and nine times. What it binds is unknown. The V segment lost 0 bases and the J segment 7 bases; nucleotides outside the gene matches: 9. CDR1 is MNHEY and CDR2 is SVGAGI in the germline V gene. The CDR3 sequence is 15 residues long. It was through 5'RACE template switching that TCR cDNA was made, with a universal primer site and UMIs added. TCRdb recomputed calls from the 5' RACE reads with MiXCR, one row per CDR3 protein. The sample shows 200,000 to 300,000 distinct CDR3 sequences, 10% to 15% of them seen only once. These data originate in a study of T cells after yellow fever vaccination. Notes on the study in general: Though it reached lower strength, the secondary response hit its peak faster, day 5 versus 15. Post-booster repertoires contained most primary-vaccination clones again (approximately 97% CD4, approximately 86% CD8).

The clonotype originates from a man aged 25 to 45 who received the YFV17D yellow fever vaccine. The chain joins TRBV6-5 to TRBJ2-7; 7 nucleotides match TRBD1. This material consisted of CD4+ T cells sorted from PBMCs, taken 45 days after the yellow fever booster vaccination. CDR3 nucleotide sequence: TGTGCCAGCAGTTACTCGAGACAGGGCCCCCTAGAGCAGTACTTC. It yields the protein CASSYSRQGPLEQYF.